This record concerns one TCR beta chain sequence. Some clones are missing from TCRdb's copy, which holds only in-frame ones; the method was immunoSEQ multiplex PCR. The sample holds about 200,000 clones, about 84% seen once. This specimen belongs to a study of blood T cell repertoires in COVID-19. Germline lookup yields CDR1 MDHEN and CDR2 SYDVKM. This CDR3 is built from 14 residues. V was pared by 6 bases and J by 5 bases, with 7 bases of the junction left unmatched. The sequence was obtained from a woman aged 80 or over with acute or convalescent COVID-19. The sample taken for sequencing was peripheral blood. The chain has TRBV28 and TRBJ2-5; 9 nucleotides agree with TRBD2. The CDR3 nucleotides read TGTGCCAGCAGACGGGGACTAGCACCTGAGACCCAGTACTTC. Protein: CASRRGLAPETQYF.